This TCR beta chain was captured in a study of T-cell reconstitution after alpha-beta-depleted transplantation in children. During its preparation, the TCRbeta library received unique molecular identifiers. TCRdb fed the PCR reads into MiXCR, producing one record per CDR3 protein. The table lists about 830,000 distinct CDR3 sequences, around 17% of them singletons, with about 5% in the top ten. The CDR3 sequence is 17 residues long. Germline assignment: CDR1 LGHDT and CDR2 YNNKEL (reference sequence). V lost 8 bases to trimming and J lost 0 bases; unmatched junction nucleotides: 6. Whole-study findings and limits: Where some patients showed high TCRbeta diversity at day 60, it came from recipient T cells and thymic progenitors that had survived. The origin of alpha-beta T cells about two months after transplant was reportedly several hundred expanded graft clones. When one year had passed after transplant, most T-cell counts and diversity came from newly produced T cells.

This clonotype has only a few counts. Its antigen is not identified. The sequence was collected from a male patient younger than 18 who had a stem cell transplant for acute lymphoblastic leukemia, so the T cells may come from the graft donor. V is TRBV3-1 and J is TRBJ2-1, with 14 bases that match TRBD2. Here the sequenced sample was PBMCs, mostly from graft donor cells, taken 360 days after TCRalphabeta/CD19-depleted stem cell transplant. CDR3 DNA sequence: TGTGCCAGCGGGGGACTAGCGGGAGATAGCTCCTACAATGAGCAGTTCTTC. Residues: CASGGLAGDSSYNEQFF.